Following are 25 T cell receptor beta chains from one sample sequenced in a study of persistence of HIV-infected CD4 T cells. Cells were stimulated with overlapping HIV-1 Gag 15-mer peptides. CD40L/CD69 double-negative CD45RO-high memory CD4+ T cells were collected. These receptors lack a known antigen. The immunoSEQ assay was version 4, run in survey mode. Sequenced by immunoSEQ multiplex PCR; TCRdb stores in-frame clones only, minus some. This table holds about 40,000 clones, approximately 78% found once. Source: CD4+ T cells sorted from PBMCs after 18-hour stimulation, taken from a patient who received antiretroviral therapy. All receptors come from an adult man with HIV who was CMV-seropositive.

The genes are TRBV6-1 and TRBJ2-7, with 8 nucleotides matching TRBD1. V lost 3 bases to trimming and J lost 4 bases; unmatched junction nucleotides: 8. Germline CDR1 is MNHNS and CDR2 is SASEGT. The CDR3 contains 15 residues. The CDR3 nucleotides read TGTGCCAGCAGTGATCGTTCGGACAGGGCTTACGAGCAGTACTTC. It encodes CASSDRSDRAYEQYF.

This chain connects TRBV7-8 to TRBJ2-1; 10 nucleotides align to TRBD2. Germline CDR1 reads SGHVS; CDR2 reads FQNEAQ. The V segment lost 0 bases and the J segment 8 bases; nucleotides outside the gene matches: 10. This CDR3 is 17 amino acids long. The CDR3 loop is CASSLALAGVRLDEQFF. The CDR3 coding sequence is TGTGCCAGCAGCTTAGCTCTAGCGGGAGTTAGGTTGGATGAGCAGTTCTTC.

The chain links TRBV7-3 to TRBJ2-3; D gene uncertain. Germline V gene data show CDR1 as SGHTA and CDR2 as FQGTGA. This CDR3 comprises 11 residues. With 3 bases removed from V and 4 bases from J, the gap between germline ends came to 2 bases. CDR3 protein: CASSLSDTQYF. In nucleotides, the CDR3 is TGTGCCAGCAGCTTGTCAGATACGCAGTATTTT.

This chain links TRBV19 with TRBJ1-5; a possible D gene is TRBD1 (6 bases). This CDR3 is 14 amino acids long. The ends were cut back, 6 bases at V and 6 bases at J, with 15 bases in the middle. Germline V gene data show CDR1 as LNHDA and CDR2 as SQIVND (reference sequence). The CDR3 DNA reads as TGTGCCAGTAGGAACAGGGAGAGGGGTCAGCCCCAGCATTTT. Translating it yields CASRNRERGQPQHF.

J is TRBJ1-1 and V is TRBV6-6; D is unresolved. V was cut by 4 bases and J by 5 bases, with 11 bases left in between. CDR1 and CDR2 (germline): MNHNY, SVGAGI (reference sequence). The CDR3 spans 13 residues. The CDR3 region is CASSSLRGTEAFF. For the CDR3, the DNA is TGTGCCAGCAGTTCTCTAAGAGGGACTGAAGCTTTCTTT.

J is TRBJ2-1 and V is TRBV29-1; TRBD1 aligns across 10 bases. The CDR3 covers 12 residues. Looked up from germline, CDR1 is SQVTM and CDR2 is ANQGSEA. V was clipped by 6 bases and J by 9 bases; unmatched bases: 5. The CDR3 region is CSVGQGIPEQFF. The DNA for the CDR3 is TGCAGCGTGGGACAGGGGATTCCTGAGCAGTTCTTC.

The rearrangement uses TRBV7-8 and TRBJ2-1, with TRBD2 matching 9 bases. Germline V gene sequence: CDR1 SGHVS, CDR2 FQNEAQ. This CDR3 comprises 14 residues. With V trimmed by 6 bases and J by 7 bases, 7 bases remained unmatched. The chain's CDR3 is CASRRRGGRNEQFF. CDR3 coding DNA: TGTGCCAGCAGGAGGCGGGGGGGCCGGAATGAGCAGTTCTTC.

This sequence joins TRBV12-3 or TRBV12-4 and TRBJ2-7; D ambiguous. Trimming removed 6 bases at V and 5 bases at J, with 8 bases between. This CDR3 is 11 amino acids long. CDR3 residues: CASRFLNEQYF. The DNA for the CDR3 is TGTGCCAGCAGGTTCTTGAACGAGCAGTACTTC.

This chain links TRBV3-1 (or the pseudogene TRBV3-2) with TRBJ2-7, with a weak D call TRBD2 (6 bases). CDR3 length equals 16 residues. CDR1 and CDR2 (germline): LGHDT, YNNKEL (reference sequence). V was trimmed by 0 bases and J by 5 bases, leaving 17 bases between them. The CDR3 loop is CASSQDLRRAAHEQYF. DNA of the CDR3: TGTGCCAGCAGCCAAGATCTGCGGAGGGCCGCCCACGAGCAGTACTTC.

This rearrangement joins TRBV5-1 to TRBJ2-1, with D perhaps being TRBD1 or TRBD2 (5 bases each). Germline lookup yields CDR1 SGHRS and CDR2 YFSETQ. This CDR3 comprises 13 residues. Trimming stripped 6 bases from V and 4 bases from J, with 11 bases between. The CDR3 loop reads CASMRGRYNEQFF. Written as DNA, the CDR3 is TGCGCCAGCATGAGGGGCAGGTACAATGAGCAGTTCTTC.

Here the CDR3 reads CASSLLGGEQYF. DNA of the CDR3: TGTGCCAGCAGCTTGTTGGGCGGCGAGCAGTACTTC. The chain has TRBV12-3 or TRBV12-4 and TRBJ2-7; D ambiguous. The CDR3 covers 12 residues. The V gene lost 6 bases and the J gene lost 6 bases, with 12 bases spanning the gap.

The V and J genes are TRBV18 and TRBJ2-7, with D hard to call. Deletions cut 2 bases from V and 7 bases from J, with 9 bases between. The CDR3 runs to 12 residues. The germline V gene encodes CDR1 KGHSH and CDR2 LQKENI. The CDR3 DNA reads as TGTGCCAGCTCACCATATAAAGGGGAGCAGTACTTC. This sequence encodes CASSPYKGEQYF.

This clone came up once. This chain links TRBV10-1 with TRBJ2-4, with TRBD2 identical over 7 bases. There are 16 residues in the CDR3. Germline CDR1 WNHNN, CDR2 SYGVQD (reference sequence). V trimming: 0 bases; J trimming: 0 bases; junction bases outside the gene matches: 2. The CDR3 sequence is CASSESGEGAKNIQYF. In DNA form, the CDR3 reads TGCGCCAGCAGTGAGTCAGGGGAGGGAGCCAAAAACATTCAGTACTTC.

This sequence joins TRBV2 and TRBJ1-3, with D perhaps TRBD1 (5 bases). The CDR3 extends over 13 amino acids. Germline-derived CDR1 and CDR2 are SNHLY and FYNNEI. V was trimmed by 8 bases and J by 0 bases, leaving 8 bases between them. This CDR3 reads CASQQDSGNTIYF. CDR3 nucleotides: TGTGCCAGCCAACAGGACTCTGGAAACACCATATATTTT.

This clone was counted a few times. The CDR3 DNA follows: TGTGCCAGTAGTATAGATAGGGATGAGCAGTTCTTC. This translates into CASSIDRDEQFF. The chain employs TRBV19 and TRBJ2-1, with D unresolved. Per germline, CDR1 LNHDA and CDR2 SQIVND (reference sequence). Between the trimmed V and J ends, which lost 0 bases and 8 bases, there was a span of 5 bases. This CDR3 has 12 amino acids. Complete variable domain (other parts from reference TRBV19 and TRBJ2-1): DGGITQSPKYLFRKEGQNVTLSCEQNLNHDAMYWYRQDPGQGLRLIYYSQIVNDFQKGDIAEGYSVSREKKESFPLTVTSAQKNPTAFYLCASSIDRDEQFFGPGTRLTVL.

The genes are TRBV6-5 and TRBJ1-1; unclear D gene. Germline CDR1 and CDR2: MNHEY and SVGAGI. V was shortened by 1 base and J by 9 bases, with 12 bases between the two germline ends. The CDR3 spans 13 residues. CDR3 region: CASSYYQAPQAFF. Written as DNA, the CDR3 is TGTGCCAGCAGTTACTATCAAGCGCCCCAAGCTTTCTTT.

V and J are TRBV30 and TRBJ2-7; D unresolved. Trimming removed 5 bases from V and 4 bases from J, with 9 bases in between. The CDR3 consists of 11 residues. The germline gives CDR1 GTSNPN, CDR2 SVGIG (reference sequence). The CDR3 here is CAWERGYEQYF. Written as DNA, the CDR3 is TGTGCCTGGGAAAGAGGATACGAGCAGTACTTC.

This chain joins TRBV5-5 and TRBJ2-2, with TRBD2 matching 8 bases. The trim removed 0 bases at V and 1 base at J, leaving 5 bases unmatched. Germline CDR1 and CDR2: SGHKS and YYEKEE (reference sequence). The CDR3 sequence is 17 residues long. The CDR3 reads CASSLAAAGGNTGELFF. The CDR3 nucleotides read TGTGCCAGCAGCTTGGCCGCGGCGGGGGGGAACACCGGGGAGCTGTTTTTT.

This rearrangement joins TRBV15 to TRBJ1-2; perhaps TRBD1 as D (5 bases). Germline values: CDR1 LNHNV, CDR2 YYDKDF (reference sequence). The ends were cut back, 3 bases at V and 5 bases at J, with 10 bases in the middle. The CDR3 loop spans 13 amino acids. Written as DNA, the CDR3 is TGTGCCACCAGCAGTCAGGGTCCATATGGCTACACCTTC. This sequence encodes CATSSQGPYGYTF.

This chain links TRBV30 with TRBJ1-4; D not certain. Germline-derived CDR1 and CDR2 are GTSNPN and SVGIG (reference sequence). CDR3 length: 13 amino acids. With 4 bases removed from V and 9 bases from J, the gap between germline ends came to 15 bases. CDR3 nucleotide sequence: TGTGCCTGGAACCGGGGATCAGACAAAAAACTGTTTTTT. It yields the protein CAWNRGSDKKLFF.

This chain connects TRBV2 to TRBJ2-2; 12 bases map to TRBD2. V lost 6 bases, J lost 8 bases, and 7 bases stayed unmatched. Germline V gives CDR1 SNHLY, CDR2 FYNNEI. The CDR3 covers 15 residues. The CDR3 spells CASRKSGTSGGELFF. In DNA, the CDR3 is TGTGCCAGCAGGAAATCCGGGACTAGCGGGGGGGAGCTGTTTTTT.

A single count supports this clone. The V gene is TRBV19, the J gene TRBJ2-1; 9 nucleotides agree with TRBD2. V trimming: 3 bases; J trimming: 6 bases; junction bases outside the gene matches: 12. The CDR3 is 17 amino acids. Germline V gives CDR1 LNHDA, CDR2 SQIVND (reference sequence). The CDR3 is CASSIGIAGDWVNEQFF. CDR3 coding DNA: TGTGCCAGTAGTATCGGAATAGCGGGAGATTGGGTCAATGAGCAGTTCTTC.

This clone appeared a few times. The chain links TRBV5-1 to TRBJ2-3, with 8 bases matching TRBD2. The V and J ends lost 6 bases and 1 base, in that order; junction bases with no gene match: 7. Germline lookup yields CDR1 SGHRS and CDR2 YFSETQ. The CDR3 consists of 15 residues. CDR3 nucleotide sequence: TGCGCCAGCACCCCCGGCGGGGGGCGCACAGATACGCAGTATTTT. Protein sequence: CASTPGGGRTDTQYF.

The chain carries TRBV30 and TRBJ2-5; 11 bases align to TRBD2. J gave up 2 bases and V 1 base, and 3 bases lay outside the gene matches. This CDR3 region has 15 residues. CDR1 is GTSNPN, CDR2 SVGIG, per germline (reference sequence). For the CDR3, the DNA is TGTGCCTGGAGTGCTTCTAGCGGGGGGCAAGAGACCCAGTACTTC. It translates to CAWSASSGGQETQYF. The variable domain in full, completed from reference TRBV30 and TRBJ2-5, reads SQTIHQWPATLVQPVGSPLSLECTVEGTSNPNLYWYRQAAGRGLQLLFYSVGIGQISSEVPQNLSASRPQDRQFILSSKKLLLSDSGFYLCAWSASSGGQETQYFGPGTRLLVL.

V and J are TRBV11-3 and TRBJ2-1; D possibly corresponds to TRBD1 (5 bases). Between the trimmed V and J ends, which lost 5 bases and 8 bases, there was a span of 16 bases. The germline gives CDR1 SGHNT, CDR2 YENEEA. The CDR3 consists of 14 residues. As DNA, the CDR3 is TGTGCCAGCAGCCGATCAGGGTTTCGAGATGAGCAGTTCTTC. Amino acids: CASSRSGFRDEQFF.